One sample yielded the 25 T cell receptor beta chains listed below, sequenced in a study of blood T cell repertoires in COVID-19. Only in-frame clones appear in the TCRdb table, and some are missing; sequencing was by immunoSEQ multiplex PCR. The sample shows about 480,000 clones, 85% to 90% of them seen only once. Sequenced material: PBMCs or T cells enriched from blood (not recorded which). These receptors were obtained from a woman aged 40 to 55 who had recovered from COVID-19.

The CDR3 here is CASIQGQGNTGELFF. CDR3 sequence (DNA): TGCGCCAGCATCCAGGGACAGGGGAACACCGGGGAGCTGTTTTTT. V is TRBV5-1 and J is TRBJ2-2, with 9 bases aligning to TRBD1. CDR3 size: 15 residues. Germline values: CDR1 SGHRS, CDR2 YFSETQ. V was pared by 6 bases and J by 1 base, with 4 bases of the junction left unmatched.

This sequence joins TRBV4-2 and TRBJ1-1; 9 bases map to TRBD1. Germline trimming cut 0 bases from V and 6 bases from J; bases unmatched to any gene: 2. The V gene's germline CDR1 is LGHNA and CDR2 YNFKEQ. This CDR3 spans 14 amino acids. The CDR3 DNA sequence: TGTGCCAGCAGCCAAGAGGACAGGGGCTCTGAAGCTTTCTTT. It encodes CASSQEDRGSEAFF.

This clone came up a few times. The chain has TRBV24-1 and TRBJ1-1; the D is unclear. The CDR3 consists of 13 residues. Germline V gene data show CDR1 as KGHDR and CDR2 as SFDVKD. Trimming shortened V by 4 bases and J by 11 bases, and 16 bases separated the two germline ends. In nucleotides, the CDR3 is TGTGCCACCAGTGAGGCCCTCCCAGGTCCGGCTTTCTTT. Encoded protein: CATSEALPGPAFF.

This chain uses TRBV7-2 with TRBJ2-5; TRBD2 agrees at 7 bases. V was clipped by 7 bases and J by 5 bases; unmatched bases: 7. From germline, CDR1 is SGHTA and CDR2 FQGNSA. The CDR3 loop spans 13 amino acids. CDR3 DNA sequence: TGTGCCAGCAAGAGCGGGATAGGCGAGACCCAGTACTTC. This codes for CASKSGIGETQYF.

This clone came up once. The J gene is TRBJ2-1, the V gene TRBV18; D gene uncertain. Germline V gives CDR1 KGHSH, CDR2 LQKENI. CDR3 length equals 11 residues. V dropped 5 bases and J dropped 7 bases, with 6 bases sitting between them. CDR3 in DNA: TGTGCCAGCTCAGTCAGAAATGAGCAGTTCTTC. This sequence encodes CASSVRNEQFF.

Concerning this clone: At one boundary the junction diverges from the germline segment, which might be a read error. This chain connects TRBV2 to TRBJ2-1; 8 nucleotides align to TRBD2. The CDR3 sequence is 14 residues long. Per germline, CDR1 SNHLY and CDR2 FYNNEI. In nucleotides, the CDR3 is TGTGCCAGCAGTGATGCCCGAGGGGGGACTAGAGTAATCTTC. Translating it yields CASSDARGGTRVIF.

In DNA form, the CDR3 reads TGTGCCAGCAGCTTAGCGCCAGAGAACACTGAAGCTTTCTTT. Translated, it gives CASSLAPENTEAFF. J is TRBJ1-1 and V is TRBV7-2; the D is unclear. There are 14 residues in the CDR3. Germline CDR1 SGHTA, CDR2 FQGNSA. Trimming removed 0 bases from V and 1 base from J, with 6 bases in between.

The chain links TRBV11-3 to TRBJ2-3; 7 positions agree with TRBD2. Germline assignment: CDR1 SGHNT and CDR2 YENEEA. The CDR3 runs 16 residues. With V trimmed by 4 bases and J by 0 bases, 7 bases remained unmatched. Written as DNA, the CDR3 is TGTGCCAGCAGCTGGGCCAGCGGGACTAGCACAGATACGCAGTATTTT. The encoded protein is CASSWASGTSTDTQYF.

V is TRBV28 and J is TRBJ1-4; TRBD1 matches at 8 bases. V lost 5 bases to trimming and J lost 8 bases; unmatched junction nucleotides: 10. Per the germline V gene, CDR1 is MDHEN and CDR2 is SYDVKM. The CDR3 is 15 amino acids. CDR3: CASSTSDRVVEKLFF. CDR3 DNA: TGTGCCAGCAGTACCTCGGACAGGGTTGTAGAAAAACTGTTTTTT.

This sequence joins TRBV29-1 and TRBJ2-1; 8 bases align to TRBD2. CDR3 length: 13 residues. V lost 7 bases to trimming and J lost 8 bases; unmatched junction nucleotides: 10. CDR1 SQVTM and CDR2 ANQGSEA come from the germline V gene. This CDR3 reads CSALREGIYEQFF. The CDR3 DNA is TGCAGCGCCCTACGGGAGGGTATTTATGAGCAGTTCTTC.

This chain connects TRBV2 to TRBJ1-1; tentatively, D is TRBD1 (5 bases). Between the trimmed V and J ends, which lost 6 bases and 1 base, there was a span of 9 bases. The germline gives CDR1 SNHLY, CDR2 FYNNEI. The CDR3 has 13 amino acids. The CDR3 DNA follows: TGTGCCAGCAGCGGACATCAGAACACTGAAGCTTTCTTT. This encodes CASSGHQNTEAFF.

With regard to this clone: The sample contains more than one DNA sequence encoding this CDR3. The rearrangement joins TRBV7-9 to TRBJ2-3; the D is unclear. Between the trimmed V and J ends, which lost 3 bases and 0 bases, there was a span of 7 bases. This CDR3 is built from 14 residues. Germline V lookup: CDR1 SEHNR, CDR2 FQNEAQ (reference sequence). The CDR3 DNA is TGTGCCAGCAGCTTGACCGGGAGCACAGATACGCAGTATTTT. Translated, it gives CASSLTGSTDTQYF.

V and J are TRBV5-8 and TRBJ2-4, with 10 bases aligning to TRBD1. CDR1 and CDR2 from the germline V gene are SGHTS and YDEGEE. This CDR3 region has 14 residues. J lost 8 bases, V lost 3 bases, and 5 bases had no gene match. Here the CDR3 reads CASSSGQGGDIQYF. In DNA, the CDR3 is TGTGCCAGCAGCTCCGGACAGGGGGGTGACATTCAGTACTTC.

This clone was recorded only once. This chain links TRBV29-1 with TRBJ1-1, with 8 bases identical to TRBD1. CDR1 and CDR2 from the germline V gene are SQVTM and ANQGSEA. With V trimmed by 5 bases and J by 3 bases, 14 bases remained unmatched. This CDR3 is 16 amino acids long. DNA for the CDR3: TGCAGCGTTCACGGTCGCCGAGGCAGGGGGCACACTGAAGCTTTCTTT. Its translation is CSVHGRRGRGHTEAFF.

The V call is TRBV5-4, the J call TRBJ2-2; perhaps TRBD1 as D (6 bases). Germline CDR1 is SGHNT and CDR2 is YYREEE (reference sequence). The CDR3 has 14 residues. V shed 3 bases and J shed 4 bases, with 10 bases lying between them. CDR3 region: CASSCFRGTGELFF. The CDR3 nucleotides are TGTGCCAGCAGCTGTTTCAGGGGCACCGGGGAGCTGTTTTTT.

V and J are TRBV19 and TRBJ2-7, with TRBD1 as a possible D gene (6 bases). This CDR3 comprises 14 residues. Germline loops: CDR1 LNHDA, CDR2 SQIVND (reference sequence). The V gene lost 4 bases and the J gene lost 3 bases, with 13 bases spanning the gap. CDR3 in amino acids: CASSTGTNNYEQYF. The CDR3, as DNA: TGTGCCAGTAGTACCGGGACAAATAACTACGAGCAGTACTTC. Full variable domain (remainder filled in from reference TRBV19 and TRBJ2-7): DGGITQSPKYLFRKEGQNVTLSCEQNLNHDAMYWYRQDPGQGLRLIYYSQIVNDFQKGDIAEGYSVSREKKESFPLTVTSAQKNPTAFYLCASSTGTNNYEQYFGPGTRLTVT.

The V gene is TRBV7-9, the J gene TRBJ1-1; TRBD1 matches 10 bases. The V gene's germline CDR1 is SEHNR and CDR2 FQNEAQ (reference sequence). V dropped 6 bases and J dropped 5; count of bases not matched to a gene: 3. CDR3 length: 13 residues. The CDR3 DNA follows: TGTGCCAGCAGGACAGGGGGCAGGACTGAAGCTTTCTTT. Its protein is CASRTGGRTEAFF. Looking up the rest from reference TRBV7-9 and TRBJ1-1 gives the full variable domain: DTGVSQNPRHKITKRGQNVTFRCDPISEHNRLYWYRQTLGQGPEFLTYFQNEAQLEKSRLLSDRFSAERPKGSFSTLEIQRTEQGDSAMYLCASRTGGRTEAFFGQGTRLTVV.

The J gene is TRBJ2-3, the V gene TRBV4-3; D remains unclear. Trimming pared 4 bases from V and 3 bases from J, leaving 17 bases between. The CDR3 totals 16 residues. Germline values: CDR1 LGHNA, CDR2 YSLEER. The CDR3 sequence: CASSPSSVVPTDTQYF. CDR3 bases: TGCGCCAGCAGCCCTTCCAGTGTGGTGCCAACAGATACGCAGTATTTT.

This clone was detected a few times. This CDR3 is CSASNLARNNEQFF. DNA of the CDR3: TGCAGTGCTAGTAACCTAGCCCGTAACAATGAGCAGTTCTTC. This chain connects TRBV20-1 to TRBJ2-1, with a weak D call TRBD2 (5 bases). Germline-derived CDR1 and CDR2 are DFQATT and SNEGSKA (reference sequence). V lost 3 bases and J lost 5, with 14 bases in between. There are 14 residues in the CDR3.

The chain employs TRBV29-1 and TRBJ1-1; 12 bases are a match to TRBD1. The germline V gene has CDR1 SQVTM and CDR2 ANQGSEA. V lost 7 bases and J lost 1; bases outside the gene matches: 7. The CDR3 spans 15 residues. The CDR3 nucleotides read TGCAGCGCGAGGGGGACAGGGGGCTGGAACACTGAAGCTTTCTTT. Translated, it gives CSARGTGGWNTEAFF.

V is TRBV6-5 and J is TRBJ1-5; no clear D. The CDR3 spans 14 residues. V dropped 6 bases and J dropped 3 bases, with 12 bases sitting between them. Per germline, CDR1 MNHEY and CDR2 SVGAGI. CDR3 bases: TGTGCCAGCAGCCCCCTAAATCCCAATCAGCCCCAGCATTTT. Translating gives CASSPLNPNQPQHF.

This sequence joins TRBV28 and TRBJ1-6; D is undetermined. V was pared by 3 bases and J by 9 bases, with 12 bases between. In germline, CDR1 is MDHEN, CDR2 SYDVKM. The CDR3 runs 14 residues. The CDR3 DNA reads as TGTGCCAGCAGTTTGTCAGGCTTTGGTTCACCCCTCCACTTT. This gives the protein CASSLSGFGSPLHF.

The chain recombines TRBV6-5 with TRBJ2-2, with no clear D. The germline V gene has CDR1 MNHEY and CDR2 SVGAGI. V gave up 6 bases and J gave up 5 bases, with 10 bases separating them. The CDR3 is 13 residues long. In nucleotides, the CDR3 is TGTGCCAGCAGGATCAGGTTGACCGGGGAGCTGTTTTTT. Translation: CASRIRLTGELFF.

V usage is TRBV30 and J usage is TRBJ2-5, with 12 bases fitting TRBD2. J lost 4 bases, V lost 3 bases, and 18 bases had no gene match. Germline CDR1 is GTSNPN and CDR2 is SVGIG (reference sequence). CDR3 length equals 19 residues. The CDR3 reads CAWRALGGTSGRHGETQYF. CDR3 in DNA: TGTGCCTGGAGAGCGTTAGGCGGGACTAGCGGGCGCCACGGAGAGACCCAGTACTTC.

The CDR3 sequence: CASSSRGGVPLHF. The CDR3 DNA is TGTGCCAGCTCCTCCCGAGGGGGCGTACCCCTCCACTTT. The gene calls are TRBV6-5 and TRBJ1-6; the match to TRBD1 covers 7 bases. Germline CDR1 reads MNHEY; CDR2 reads SVGAGI. V was pared by 8 bases and J by 12 bases, with 10 bases of the junction left unmatched. The CDR3 extends over 13 amino acids.